What follows are 4 T cell receptor beta chains derived from one specimen sequenced in a study of blood T cells in healthy people across ages (dated by TCRdb to between 2015 and 2017). The library relied on 5' RACE. Sequencing was carried out with an Illumina HiSeq 2500. A second PCR of 7 to 11 cycles was run with a J-beta primer mix and a sample-barcoded 5' primer. TCRdb passed the public sequencing reads through fastp at Q25 and MiXCR, retaining productive beta sequences. Rows with a matching CDR3 protein are joined into one entry that keeps the most common DNA and genes. This sample holds 730,000 or so distinct CDR3 sequences; roughly two fifths were observed only once. Jointly, the top ten make up about 32% of the sample. The sequenced material came from blood. The receptors come from a man older than 75 in good health.

This chain connects TRBV18 to TRBJ2-2, with D perhaps TRBD2 (5 bases). Deletions cut 4 bases from V and 1 base from J, with 10 bases between. Germline assignment: CDR1 KGHSH and CDR2 LQKENI. This CDR3 is built from 15 residues. CDR3 in amino acids: CASSRMDLNTGELFF. The CDR3 DNA sequence: TGTGCCAGCTCACGGATGGACTTGAACACCGGGGAGCTGTTTTTT.

The rearrangement links TRBV4-2 to TRBJ2-5; tentative D call: TRBD2 (6 bases). With 1 base removed from V and 9 bases from J, the gap between germline ends came to 15 bases. CDR1 and CDR2 (germline): LGHNA, YNFKEQ. The CDR3 is 14 residues long. CDR3 amino acids: CASSQAGGDRAQYF. The CDR3, as DNA: TGTGCCAGCAGCCAAGCTGGAGGGGACCGGGCCCAGTACTTC.

This clonotype was counted between two and nine times. V gene TRBV5-1 combines with J gene TRBJ2-1; maybe TRBD1 (6 bases). There are 15 residues in the CDR3. Trimming stripped 7 bases from V and 7 bases from J, with 21 bases between. CDR1 is SGHRS and CDR2 is YFSETQ in the germline V gene. In DNA form, the CDR3 reads TGCGCCAGCCTCATGCTTCCGGGACAAGGGAATGAGCAGTTCTTC. Translating it yields CASLMLPGQGNEQFF.

This clonotype was found many times. The chain uses TRBV28 and TRBJ1-5, with D tentatively TRBD1 (5 bases). CDR1 is MDHEN and CDR2 is SYDVKM in the germline V gene. Trimming stripped 4 bases from V and 5 bases from J, with 18 bases between. The CDR3 has 16 amino acids. CDR3 region: CASSSTRGEGHQPQHF. The CDR3 coding sequence is TGTGCCAGCAGTTCCACCCGGGGAGAGGGGCATCAGCCCCAGCATTTT.